This T cell receptor beta chain originates from a study of cytomegalovirus exposure and HLA in healthy donors (dated by TCRdb to about 2017). Looking at the study overall: In an earlier analysis of several hundred of the donors, approximately 300 Gb of sequence data and roughly 100 million unique TCR beta sequences from about 179 million T cells were reported. On average, around 240,000 unique TCR beta nucleotide sequences were sequenced per donor among about 400 genotyped donors of the cohort, with roughly 18% of those sequences being non-productive. Genome-wide SNP genotypes for about 60% of the 666 donors were used in a later genetic analysis, which treated that subset as a discovery cohort. Rather than drawing on any new phenotypic data, the later analysis identified candidate immune exposures from TCR beta sequences and the way those sequences occurred across donors. Typing coverage differed by locus: A, B, C, DRB1 and DQB1 were typed in roughly 620-630 donors, DQA1 in about 560, DPA1 in 600 to 610, and DPB1 in around 440. Besides the first cohort of 666 subjects, a separate validation cohort made up of over 95 different subjects was used. A later analysis re-examined previously published TCR beta repertoires from roughly 650 donors and added high-resolution HLA genotyping to investigate patterns of TCR occurrence. About 300 gigabases of sequencing data and 70 million to 95 million unique TCR sequences made up an early release that covered some 640 HLA-typed donors. The T cell repertoires of under 700 subjects were profiled by immunosequencing and related to cytomegalovirus serostatus. The study was designed to test whether signatures of past pathogen exposure could be identified by cataloging public T cell receptors. Roughly five DR-DQ haplotypes were handled as single units for association and clustering because linkage in the cohort was strong. To decide whether each TCR beta V gene segment behaved as functional or pseudogenic, an earlier analysis of fewer than 750 of the donors relied on high-throughput TCR beta sequencing. The genetic ancestry cluster associated with self-reported Caucasian donors included 81% of the roughly 400 genotyped donors. All discovery cohort repertoires had been generated using a single sequencing platform. The study combined high-throughput TCR immunosequencing, statistical association of individual TCRs with disease status, and machine learning to predict cytomegalovirus infection status. Both class I and class II loci were covered by HLA typing, at four-digit resolution. Donor age, sex, ethnicity and CMV serostatus were compiled together with the repertoire data.

The library relied on the immunoSEQ multiplex PCR assay. A mixture of 60 forward primers for TCR Vbeta segments and 13 reverse primers for TCR Jbeta segments was used in the multiplex PCR. Amplification of the CDR3 region of rearranged TCR beta genes was performed with a multiplex PCR assay on genomic DNA. Amplified TCR beta libraries were sequenced as 87-base-pair reads on the Illumina HiSeq System. Concerning the study's data processing: A later analysis tallied roughly 80 million unique TCR beta chains across the 640 or so repertoires, and approximately 11 million of those chains were shared by two or more donors. Raw reads were error-corrected and collapsed into unique sequences by a nearest-neighbor algorithm in which closely related sequences were merged to remove PCR and sequencing errors. V, D and J gene segments were assigned by aligning CDR3 sequences to IMGT reference sequences. Each retained sequence needed at least a six-nucleotide match to both a V gene segment and a J gene segment. A rearrangement was called productive if the CDR3 had no stop codons and remained in frame with V and J, and every other rearrangement was called non-productive. Following IMGT convention, CDR3 was defined as the stretch from the second conserved V-encoded cysteine to the conserved J-encoded phenylalanine. Sequences without an unambiguous match to a single V gene segment were excluded from the earlier analysis of 500 to 700 of the donors. In an earlier analysis of approximately 550 of the donors, V segments were called functional above 56.7% productive rearrangements and were called segregating when the between-donor standard deviation exceeded 5%. A statistical classification framework was built for diagnosing cytomegalovirus status from the catalog of TCR beta chain sequences. In a later analysis, TCR nucleotide sequences were compared against IMGT/GENE-DB human TR gene sequences so that V and J genes could be assigned. In a later analysis, CDR3 sequences and most-parsimonious VDJ recombination scenarios were assigned using the TCRdist pipeline. A later analysis defined each TCR beta chain by its CDR3 amino acid sequence plus V-gene family, and excluded reads lacking a unique V-gene family. In a later analysis, fewer than 600 highly shared, low-generation-probability nucleotide sequences were removed to address suspected cross-contamination and a sequencing artifact. For each public chain, a later analysis derived a clonal expansion index from normalized ranks of inferred template counts within each repertoire. In a later analysis, generation probabilities were computed using a VDJ recombination model fitted to out-of-frame rearrangements, and the results were checked against IGoR. In a later analysis, hypergeometric tests were used to score TCR-TCR, TCR-HLA and TCR-CMV co-occurrence, with a repertoire-size bias correction applied to TCR pairs. In a later analysis, false discovery rates were estimated by permuting HLA or CMV assignments 20 times. In a later analysis, co-occurring TCRs were grouped using DBSCAN, with TCRdist sequence similarity added in when clustering inside HLA-allele-positive subsets. Repertoires with fewer than 30,000 or more than 120,000 public chains were left out of co-occurrence clustering, as were roughly five repertoires with anomalous nucleotide sharing. TCRdb stores this immuneACCESS table with in-frame sequences only. Part of the clones is absent; in the studies checked, under half of the shortfall reflects unresolved V genes, and no reason is known for the rest. For V, J and clone size, that table is used; D and trimming come from the DNA. In this sample the table shows some 80,000 clones, around 76% of which occur a single time. The top ten clonotypes cover approximately 1.6% of the sample.

Comments on this clone: No antigen is known for it. Per-base qualities were not stored, and no clone one base away is much larger.

Results the study describes overall, beyond this receptor: The authors suggested that the approach could potentially be generalized to other disease states and immunological phenotypes. Linkage disequilibrium might explain the correlated functional status among segregating V segments, but an unknown experimental factor could not be excluded. Broadly in line with IMGT annotations, most TCR beta V segments showed up in productive rearrangements about 90% or about 30% of the time in an earlier analysis of 450 to 750 of the donors. Because HLA typing was unavailable for some donors at each locus, only the typed subset was used in association tests. The only immune exposure information available for the cohort was CMV serostatus. While some public TCRs were present in many individuals, most TCR sequences turned up only very rarely across donors. In a later analysis, some 18,000 TCR beta sequences were associated with specific HLA alleles at a false discovery rate of 0.05. The classifier was reported to diagnose cytomegalovirus status with high specificity and sensitivity in both the original cohort and the validation cohort. In a later analysis, several top co-occurrence clusters were reported to appear linked to parvovirus B19, influenza, CMV and Epstein-Barr virus. In a later genetic analysis, a missense DCLRE1C variant was associated with V-gene and J-gene trimming of TCR beta chains, and the association was replicated in an independent cohort. In a later analysis, most CMV-associated TCR beta chains were found to appear HLA-restricted, with HLA associations seemingly driven largely by CMV exposure. Presence/absence analyses assumed roughly uniform sequencing depth across donors, an assumption that may not hold. A few of the identified cytomegalovirus-associated TCR beta chains were confirmed in vitro to be specific for cytomegalovirus antigens. A further reported finding was that TCR beta sequences accurately predicted the HLA-A and HLA-B alleles for most subjects in the first cohort. In a later analysis, HLA-associated TCR beta chains were found to be more clonally expanded and to have lower generation probabilities than equally common non-associated chains. In a later analysis, the rate of TCR association differed among HLA loci, with DRB1 alleles having the most associated TCRs and HLA-C alleles having the fewest. A cluster of highly shared sequence variants was judged likely to be a technical artifact of the sequencing pipeline. Only TCR beta chains were sequenced in this cohort, and the absence of alpha or paired-chain data limited detectable features. The study listed 164 TCR beta chains as associated with cytomegalovirus. A later genetic analysis reported fewer N-insertions in productive TCRs among donors in an Asian-associated ancestry cluster than the roughly 620-donor mean. Because counts were too low, 15 or so rarely observed V segments, including chromosome 9 orphons, were excluded from the earlier analysis of fewer than 650 of the donors. When HLA alleles, especially DR and DQ, strongly co-occurred, TCR associations were difficult to assign to individual alleles.

In total, about 650 healthy bone marrow donors made up the cohort. All cohort members were sampled while nominally healthy, although unrecorded immune exposures were likely present. The donor was CMV seronegative and was included in the group of a few hundred seronegative cohort members. A peripheral blood sample was collected from each donor, and TCR beta sequencing was performed on peripheral blood mononuclear cells. Genomic DNA was extracted from the blood cell samples with the Qiagen DNeasy Blood Extraction Kit. Material for sequencing was PBMCs. This receptor was identified in a man aged 40-49 years in good health and CMV-seronegative.

The CDR3: CASSWGQATDTQYF. The DNA sequence follows: TGCGCCAGCAGCTGGGGACAAGCCACAGATACGCAGTATTTT. Recombination joined TRBV5-1 with TRBJ2-3; a tentative D match to TRBD1 spans 6 bases. The CDR3, cysteine through phenylalanine, is 14 amino acids long. The sequence is cut down to CDR3 DNA, 42 bases in frame from base 1. CDR1 and CDR2 are drawn from the germline V gene: SGHRS, YFSETQ. V is shortened by 3 bases, J by 2 bases, and the region joining them spans 10 bases.